This T cell receptor beta chain is from a study of metastatic and nonmetastatic thyroid tumors. Study-level background: Thyroid patients, malignant and benign, had repertoires compared across blood and tumor or nodule tissue.

This clone turned up a few times. Germline loops: CDR1 LNHNV, CDR2 YYDKDF (reference sequence). The CDR3 contains 16 residues. With V trimmed by 8 bases and J by 1 base, 3 bases remained unmatched. Among the patients, none had received any treatment before thyroid surgery. With MiXCR, TCRdb reprocessed the PCR reads. The repertoire consists of some 31,000 clones, with approximately 4% occurring once and the leading ten covering roughly 21%. This chain links TRBV15 with TRBJ2-2; 14 bases are a match to TRBD2. The specimen sequenced was blood. The TCR originated in a female donor with papillary thyroid cancer or a benign thyroid nodule (not recorded which). Some clones in this sample may be carry-over from other donors' samples. DNA for the CDR3: TGTGCCACCTACGGACTAGCGGGAGGGAACACCGGGGAGCTGTTTTTT. Translation: CATYGLAGGNTGELFF.